The present entry profiles one TCR beta chain with its context. Its specificity is not known. This entry comes from a study of OX40 agonist ivuxolimab in advanced cancers. The overall study: Ivuxolimab is an agonistic anti-OX40 (CD134) antibody, and patients were treated with it. Patients were treated with intravenous ivuxolimab, dosed at 0.01 to 10 mg/kg and infused every 2 weeks.

Study-level points and caveats: Averaging showed that CD8+ T cells had more expanded clones than CD4+ did.

TCRdb keeps only in-frame clones here, not all; method: immunoSEQ multiplex PCR. Of approximately 77,000 clones in the sample, 90% are singletons; the top ten hold approximately 1.8%. The V and J ends lost 3 bases and 8 bases respectively, with 17 bases between them. This CDR3 has 15 amino acids. Germline values: CDR1 SGHTA, CDR2 FQGNSA. This clonotype originated in an adult with an advanced solid tumor such as melanoma, head and neck, liver or kidney cancer. This sample comprised CD4+ or CD8+ T cells sorted from blood, obtained in a trial of the OX40 agonist ivuxolimab. The genes are TRBV7-2 and TRBJ2-1, with D maybe TRBD1 (6 bases). In DNA, the CDR3 is TGTGCCAGCAGCTTTGTGGGGGCCTCTGAGTATGAGCAGTTCTTC. Its translation: CASSFVGASEYEQFF.